This TCR beta chain was sequenced during a study of neurological immune-mediated disorders. Study results and limitations: None of the CDR3 amino acid sequences found in expanded clones was shared across subjects. This suggests that the TCR-beta repertoires were private in all groups.

This CDR3 is built from 16 residues. CDR1 is DFQATT, CDR2 SNEGSKA, per germline (reference sequence). V was pared by 0 bases and J by 0 bases, with 12 bases between. This clonotype was seen ten or more times. Its cognate antigen is unknown. In Maryland, USA, blood bank volunteers were the healthy controls. 2 million PBMCs stored at -80 C were the source of the unsorted libraries. Each CDR3 protein is one row after TCRdb ran MiXCR on the 5' RACE reads. Of fewer than 90,000 distinct CDR3 sequences listed, 9% to 12% are singletons. V and J are TRBV20-1 and TRBJ2-1; D is uncertain. The receptor comes from a man aged 40-49 years in good health. Sequenced: PBMCs. CDR3 protein: CSAREGAPSSYNEQFF. CDR3 in DNA: TGCAGTGCTAGAGAAGGAGCGCCCAGCTCCTACAATGAGCAGTTCTTC.